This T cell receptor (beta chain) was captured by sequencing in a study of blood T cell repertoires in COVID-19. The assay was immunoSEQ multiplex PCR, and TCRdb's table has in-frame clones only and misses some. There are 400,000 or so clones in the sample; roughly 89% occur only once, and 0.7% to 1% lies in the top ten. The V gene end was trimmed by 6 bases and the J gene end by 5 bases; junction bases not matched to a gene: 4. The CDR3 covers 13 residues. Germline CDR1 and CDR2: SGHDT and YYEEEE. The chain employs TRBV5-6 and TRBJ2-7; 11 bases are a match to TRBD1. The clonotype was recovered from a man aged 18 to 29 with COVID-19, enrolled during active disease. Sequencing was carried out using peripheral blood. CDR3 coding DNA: TGTGCCAGCATTAGGACAGGGGGCAACGAGCAGTACTTC. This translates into CASIRTGGNEQYF.